Listed below are T cell receptor beta chains from one sample, sequenced in a study of blood T cell repertoires in COVID-19. Generated by immunoSEQ multiplex PCR, the TCRdb table keeps only in-frame clones and is missing some. Of a few hundred thousand clones detected, more than 75% appear once; the ten largest clones hold around 1.8%. The material sequenced was PBMCs or T cells enriched from blood (not recorded which). The receptors shown here come from a man between 40 and 49 years old who had recovered from COVID-19. Both conserved end residues are part of each CDR3. Each record gives: clone size, J gene, D gene, V gene, CDR3 DNA, CDR3 protein. D genes are given only for firm matches. A clone size is listed for some rows: how often the clone was seen (once, few, many), or a class if it is expanded.

NA TRBJ2-1 TRBD2 TRBV28 TGTGCCAGCAGTTTTACTAGCGGCTCCTACAATGAGCAGTTCTTC CASSFTSGSYNEQFF
NA TRBJ1-2 TRBD1 TRBV9 TGTGCCAGCAGCGAGGATCAAGGGGGACAGGGCTCTTTAAACTATGGCTACACCTTC CASSEDQGGQGSLNYGYTF
NA TRBJ1-3 NA TRBV11-3 TGTGCCAGCAGCGCCAGCAGGGGATCTGGAAACACCATATATTTT CASSASRGSGNTIYF
once TRBJ1-2 NA TRBV27 TGTGCCAGCAGTTTAGAGTCAGGGAGGGGCTACACCTTC CASSLESGRGYTF
NA TRBJ1-5 NA TRBV7-6 TGTGCCAGCAGCCCGAAGGACAGAGGTCAGCCCCAGCATTTT CASSPKDRGQPQHF
NA TRBJ1-1 NA TRBV7-9 TGTGCCAGCAGCTTAGAAGGCAGGCCTGTCACTGAAGCTTTCTTT CASSLEGRPVTEAFF
NA TRBJ2-3 NA TRBV7-9 TGTGCCAGCAGCTTAGTTGCAGGCCCAGATACGCAGTATTTT CASSLVAGPDTQYF
once TRBJ2-1 TRBD2 TRBV11-3 TGTGCCAGCAGCATGGGGACTAGCGGGGTGAATGAGCAGTTCTTC CASSMGTSGVNEQFF
NA TRBJ1-5 TRBD1 TRBV10-3 TGTGCCATCAGTGAAGGGACAGGCCTCAATCAGCCCCAGCATTTT CAISEGTGLNQPQHF
once TRBJ2-2 TRBD1 TRBV24-1 TGTGCCACCGCCGGGACAGGGCTAAGTGTCACCGGGGAGCTGTTTTTT CATAGTGLSVTGELFF
NA TRBJ1-1 TRBD1 TRBV3-1/TRBV3-2 TGTGCCAGCAGCCCAGACAGGGTGCGGGAGACTGAAGCTTTCTTT CASSPDRVRETEAFF
NA TRBJ2-2 NA TRBV9 TGTGCCAGCAGCCCGGGTCCCACCGGGGAGCTGTTTTTT CASSPGPTGELFF
NA TRBJ1-1 NA TRBV27 TGTGCCAGCAGTTTGTCCGGACAGAACACTGAAGCTTTCTTT CASSLSGQNTEAFF
NA TRBJ2-1 NA TRBV5-1 TGCGCCAGCAGCTTGGCCTTGGTAGCGGAGACCTACAATGAGCAGTTCTTC CASSLALVAETYNEQFF
once TRBJ2-7 NA TRBV30 TGTGCCTGGAGTGTAGGGGCCCGCGCGGGGGAGCAGTACTTC CAWSVGARAGEQYF
NA TRBJ2-5 NA TRBV11-3 TGTGCCAGCAGCCTTCAGGGGCCACGGGAGACCCAGTACTTC CASSLQGPRETQYF
NA TRBJ1-1 NA TRBV20-1 TGCAGTGCTCCCCAGGCAACTGAAGCTTTCTTT CSAPQATEAFF